Listed below are T cell receptor beta chains from one sample, sequenced in a study of vaccination and CD4 T cells after COVID-19. TCRdb passed the PCR reads through MiXCR, listing each CDR3 protein once. The table lists fewer than 20,000 distinct CDR3 sequences, about 56% of them singletons. These receptors have no known antigen. Material: CD4+ T cells from blood, cultured in vitro, obtained before SARS-CoV-2 vaccination. The source is a human donor who had recovered from COVID-19. CDR3s include the opening cysteine and the closing phenylalanine or tryptophan. A D gene is named only where the DNA matches it firmly. Clone size is given for some rows only: seen once, a few or many times, or a class if the clone is expanded.

v_gene	abundance	d_gene	j_gene	CDR3aa	CDR3nt
TRBV15	NA	NA	TRBJ2-7	CATSRGGGNPYEQYF	TGTGCCACCAGCAGAGGGGGCGGGAACCCCTACGAGCAGTACTTC
TRBV6-1	NA	NA	TRBJ2-7	CASRSDRISYEQYF	TGTGCCAGCAGATCCGACAGAATATCTTACGAGCAGTACTTC
TRBV20-1	once	TRBD2	TRBJ2-1	CSARNSGTSGSNEQFF	TGCAGTGCTAGAAATTCCGGGACTAGCGGGAGTAATGAGCAGTTCTTC
TRBV6-2/TRBV6-3	NA	NA	TRBJ2-1	CASTPLTDSYNEQFF	TGTGCCAGCACCCCGCTGACAGACTCCTACAATGAGCAGTTCTTC
TRBV6-1	NA	TRBD1	TRBJ1-5	CASSGRQGYQPQHF	TGTGCCAGCAGTGGCCGACAGGGATACCAGCCCCAGCATTTT
TRBV2	once	TRBD1	TRBJ2-7	CASILTGGIHEQYF	TGTGCCAGCATTCTGACAGGGGGTATCCACGAGCAGTACTTC
TRBV7-6	few	NA	TRBJ1-5	CASSSLINQPQHF	TGTGCCAGCAGCTCGTTAATCAATCAGCCCCAGCATTTT
TRBV20-1	NA	TRBD2	TRBJ2-1	CSAISGRAGYNEQFF	TGCAGTGCAATTAGCGGGAGGGCCGGCTACAATGAGCAGTTCTTC
TRBV19	NA	NA	TRBJ1-5	CASSSAGWSNQPQHF	TGTGCCAGTAGCTCCGCAGGTTGGAGCAATCAGCCCCAGCATTTT
TRBV7-3	NA	TRBD1	TRBJ2-3	CASSSTGSTDTQYF	TGTGCCAGCAGTTCGACAGGGAGCACAGATACGCAGTATTTT
TRBV7-9	NA	TRBD1	TRBJ2-3	CASSLGRTGGIDTQYF	TGTGCCAGCAGCTTAGGTCGGACAGGGGGCATCGATACGCAGTATTTT
TRBV18	NA	NA	TRBJ1-5	CASSPTGTVHQPQHF	TGTGCCAGCTCACCCACGGGAACGGTGCATCAGCCCCAGCATTTT
TRBV20-1	NA	TRBD2	TRBJ2-1	CSARDGASGSGEQFF	TGCAGTGCTAGAGATGGCGCTAGCGGGAGTGGGGAGCAGTTCTTC
TRBV20-1	NA	TRBD2	TRBJ2-1	CSARKLAGVFYNEQFF	TGCAGTGCTAGAAAACTAGCGGGAGTATTCTACAATGAGCAGTTCTTC
TRBV11-3	NA	TRBD1	TRBJ2-2	CASSSGGLNTGELFF	TGTGCCAGCAGCTCAGGGGGCCTGAACACCGGGGAGCTGTTTTTT
TRBV7-8	NA	NA	TRBJ2-2	CASGFRTGELFF	TGTGCCAGCGGGTTTCGCACCGGGGAGCTGTTTTTT
TRBV28	NA	TRBD1	TRBJ1-1	CASSALYRGKSTEAFF	TGTGCCAGCAGTGCCCTATACAGGGGTAAGTCCACTGAAGCTTTCTTT
TRBV6-1	NA	TRBD2	TRBJ2-1	CASSEASGRAYNEQFF	TGTGCCAGCAGTGAAGCCAGCGGGAGGGCCTACAATGAGCAGTTCTTC
TRBV6-1	NA	NA	TRBJ1-5	CASSFMTANQPQHF	TGTGCCAGCAGCTTCATGACGGCAAATCAGCCCCAGCATTTT
TRBV20-1	NA	NA	TRBJ1-5	CSARGGESNQPQHF	TGCAGTGCTAGAGGAGGGGAGAGCAATCAGCCCCAGCATTTT
TRBV25-1	few	NA	TRBJ2-5	CASSESLYQETQYF	TGTGCCAGCAGTGAGTCCTTGTACCAAGAGACCCAGTACTTC
TRBV25-1	NA	NA	TRBJ1-2	CASSDGVNYGYTF	TGTGCCAGCAGTGACGGTGTAAACTATGGCTACACCTTC
TRBV20-1	once	TRBD1	TRBJ1-6	CSAETGVDSPLHF	TGCAGTGCTGAGACAGGGGTTGATTCACCCCTCCACTTT
TRBV7-9	once	NA	TRBJ2-5	CASNAYSRTPETQYF	TGTGCCAGCAACGCTTACTCTCGGACCCCCGAGACCCAGTACTTC
TRBV20-1	NA	TRBD2	TRBJ2-7	CSATDVGLAREQYF	TGCAGTGCTACGGACGTAGGACTAGCGCGCGAGCAGTACTTC
TRBV20-1	NA	NA	TRBJ2-7	CSARGGTPGETYEQYF	TGCAGTGCTAGAGGCGGCACGCCGGGAGAGACCTACGAGCAGTACTTC
TRBV4-1	NA	NA	TRBJ2-3	CASSGGNTDTQYF	TGCGCCAGCAGCGGAGGGAACACAGATACGCAGTATTTT
TRBV20-1	NA	NA	TRBJ2-7	CSAKWGWARNYEQYF	TGCAGTGCTAAATGGGGGTGGGCACGAAACTACGAGCAGTACTTC